The 30 T cell receptor beta chains in this list originate from one sample, sequenced in a study of shared clonotypes between healthy human individuals. Method: immunoSEQ multiplex PCR; TCRdb's copy keeps in-frame clones and lacks some. This table holds under 2,500,000 clones, almost 96% found once. What was sequenced was naive CD4+ T cells sorted from blood. Subset here: CD45RA+ positively selected. These receptors originate from a man aged 18 to 35 in good health.

The V and J genes are TRBV30 and TRBJ2-5; 15 positions agree with TRBD2. The CDR3 totals 19 residues. CDR1 and CDR2 from the germline V gene are GTSNPN and SVGIG (reference sequence). The trim removed 4 bases at V and 5 bases at J, leaving 17 bases unmatched. The CDR3 nucleotides read TGTGCCTGGAATGTCTTTCGGACTAGCGGGAGGGCCGACGGGGAGACCCAGTACTTC. It is translated as CAWNVFRTSGRADGETQYF.

The chain employs TRBV7-2 and TRBJ2-1, with TRBD2 matching over 13 bases. The germline CDR1 and CDR2 sequences are SGHTA and FQGNSA. Losses at the gene ends were 5 bases for V and 2 bases for J; bases not matched to a gene: 6. This CDR3 is 17 amino acids long. Here the CDR3 DNA reads TGTGCCAGCAGCGGTAGGACTAGCGGGAGCGCCTACAATGAGCAGTTCTTC. Translating gives CASSGRTSGSAYNEQFF.

This clone occurred a few times. The same CDR3 is also encoded by other DNA sequences in this sample. The V call is TRBV5-1, the J call TRBJ1-1, with D perhaps TRBD1 (5 bases). Trimming cost V 4 bases and J 0 bases, with 10 bases left between them. This CDR3 is built from 14 residues. The germline gives CDR1 SGHRS, CDR2 YFSETQ. The chain's CDR3 is CASSPGRMNTEAFF. For the CDR3, the DNA is TGCGCCAGCAGCCCGGGACGGATGAACACTGAAGCTTTCTTT.

With respect to this clone: The same CDR3 also results from other DNA sequences found in this sample. V usage is TRBV30 and J usage is TRBJ2-2; TRBD1 aligns across 9 bases. The CDR3 has 14 residues. V gave up 0 bases and J gave up 4 bases; unmatched junction bases: 0. CDR1 and CDR2 from the germline V gene are GTSNPN and SVGIG (reference sequence). Here the CDR3 DNA reads TGTGCCTGGAGTGTACAGGGGGCCACCGGGGAGCTGTTTTTT. Its protein product is CAWSVQGATGELFF.

The gene calls are TRBV6-5 and TRBJ2-3; D not resolved. Trimming stripped 4 bases from V and 2 bases from J, with 10 bases between. CDR3 length equals 14 residues. Germline V lookup: CDR1 MNHEY, CDR2 SVGAGI. The CDR3 spells CASSFGRYTDTQYF. CDR3 nucleotide sequence: TGTGCCAGCAGTTTCGGACGGTACACAGATACGCAGTATTTT.

The chain employs TRBV9 and TRBJ2-3; 7 positions match TRBD2. V gave up 2 bases and J gave up 3 bases; unmatched junction bases: 9. Germline V gene lookup returns CDR1 SGDLS and CDR2 YYNGEE. CDR3 size: 16 residues. CDR3 bases: TGTGCCAGCAGCGTCTCATGGCGGGAGTGGACAGATACGCAGTATTTT. It encodes CASSVSWREWTDTQYF.

In the case of this clone: Distinct nucleotide sequences in the sample also encode this CDR3. The chain employs TRBV2 and TRBJ2-1; 11 bases map to TRBD2. There are 16 residues in the CDR3. With 8 bases clipped from V and 4 bases from J, the junction kept 10 bases outside the gene matches. From germline, CDR1 is SNHLY and CDR2 FYNNEI. CDR3 nucleotide sequence: TGTGCCAGCTCGCTAGCGGGGGGTTCCTCTTACAATGAGCAGTTCTTC. Residues: CASSLAGGSSYNEQFF.

The genes are TRBV7-9 and TRBJ2-2; D not certain. The CDR3 spans 14 residues. Germline V gene data show CDR1 as SEHNR and CDR2 as FQNEAQ (reference sequence). The ends were cut back, 5 bases at V and 6 bases at J, with 13 bases in the middle. CDR3 bases: TGTGCCAGCAGCCCCGGAGTAACGCCCGGGGAGCTGTTTTTT. Protein: CASSPGVTPGELFF.

The V call is TRBV14, the J call TRBJ2-7; TRBD2 is a possible D gene (5 bases). The CDR3 runs to 15 residues. Germline CDR1 SGHDN, CDR2 FVKESK. V lost 0 bases to trimming and J lost 2 bases, with 11 bases between them. DNA of the CDR3: TGTGCCAGCAGCCAAGAGGCCGGGAACCCCTACGAGCAGTACTTC. Its protein is CASSQEAGNPYEQYF. The whole variable domain, remainder taken from reference TRBV14 and TRBJ2-7, is EAGVTQFPSHSVIEKGQTVTLRCDPISGHDNLYWYRRVMGKEIKFLLHFVKESKQDESGMPNNRFLAERTGGTYSTLKVQPAELEDSGVYFCASSQEAGNPYEQYFGPGTRLTVT.

The genes are TRBV9 and TRBJ2-7; perhaps TRBD2 as D (6 bases). V was cut by 5 bases and J by 3 bases, with 18 bases left in between. The CDR3 is 15 amino acids. Germline CDR1 and CDR2: SGDLS and YYNGEE. CDR3 sequence: CASSLEGQAHYEQYF. The CDR3, as DNA: TGTGCCAGCAGTTTGGAGGGCCAAGCCCACTACGAGCAGTACTTC. Full variable domain (rest looked up from reference TRBV9 and TRBJ2-7): DSGVTQTPKHLITATGQRVTLRCSPRSGDLSVYWYQQSLDQGLQFLIQYYNGEERAKGNILERFSAQQFPDLHSELNLSSLELGDSALYFCASSLEGQAHYEQYFGPGTRLTVT.

In the case of this clone: Other DNA sequences in this sample translate to the same CDR3. The chain links TRBV5-1 to TRBJ2-7; D is uncertain. Germline V gene sequence: CDR1 SGHRS, CDR2 YFSETQ. V lost 0 bases, J lost 0 bases, and 7 bases lay in between. The CDR3 is 14 residues long. The CDR3 loop reads CASSLALSSYEQYF. In DNA, the CDR3 is TGCGCCAGCAGCTTGGCCCTGAGCTCCTACGAGCAGTACTTC.

V usage is TRBV10-3 and J usage is TRBJ1-4; D gene ambiguous. The germline CDR1 and CDR2 sequences are ENHRY and SYGVKD. The CDR3 is 15 residues long. V was cut by 0 bases and J by 0 bases, with 5 bases left in between. The CDR3 is CAISESVPTNEKLFF. The CDR3 DNA sequence: TGTGCCATCAGTGAGTCTGTGCCAACTAATGAAAAACTGTTTTTT.

The chain is built from TRBV11-3 and TRBJ1-1; no reliable D call. CDR3 size: 13 residues. Germline V gene data show CDR1 as SGHNT and CDR2 as YENEEA. V was cut by 5 bases and J by 1 base, with 8 bases left in between. CDR3 in DNA: TGTGCCAGCAGCCCCCACGCGAACACTGAAGCTTTCTTT. Its translation: CASSPHANTEAFF.

The rearrangement joins TRBV18 to TRBJ1-5; 12 bases are a match to TRBD1. Germline V gene sequence: CDR1 KGHSH, CDR2 LQKENI. The CDR3 runs 16 residues. Germline trimming cut 4 bases from V and 7 bases from J; bases unmatched to any gene: 8. CDR3 in amino acids: CASSQAGTGGDQPQHF. The DNA of the CDR3 is TGTGCCAGCTCACAAGCCGGGACAGGGGGCGACCAGCCCCAGCATTTT.

V usage is TRBV5-4 and J usage is TRBJ1-1; perhaps TRBD1 as D (5 bases). Germline CDR1 and CDR2: SGHNT and YYREEE (reference sequence). Trimming removed 7 bases at V and 1 base at J, with 17 bases between. The CDR3 has 15 residues. CDR3 coding DNA: TGTGCCAGCGTGAATGGGCAGGGCCGGAACACTGAAGCTTTCTTT. It yields the protein CASVNGQGRNTEAFF.

The chain has TRBV7-2 and TRBJ2-1; 10 bases match TRBD2. J gave up 1 base and V 5 bases, and 8 bases lay outside the gene matches. Per the germline V gene, CDR1 is SGHTA and CDR2 is FQGNSA. The CDR3 contains 17 residues. In DNA form, the CDR3 reads TGTGCCAGCAGCCCCCGTAGCGGGGGGATGTCCTACAATGAGCAGTTCTTC. Its protein is CASSPRSGGMSYNEQFF.

J is TRBJ2-3 and V is TRBV5-8, with D perhaps TRBD1 (6 bases). Germline V gene data show CDR1 as SGHTS and CDR2 as YDEGEE. Trimming pared 3 bases from V and 2 bases from J, leaving 16 bases between. This CDR3 comprises 16 residues. CDR3 protein: CASSSGQRTTTDTQYF. CDR3 coding DNA: TGTGCCAGCAGCTCAGGACAGAGAACAACCACAGATACGCAGTATTTT.

V gene TRBV29-1 combines with J gene TRBJ2-2; D could derive from TRBD1 or TRBD2 (5 bases each). The germline V gene encodes CDR1 SQVTM and CDR2 ANQGSEA. The CDR3 spans 15 residues. The V end was cut by 0 bases, the J end by 4 bases, with 12 bases between. DNA for the CDR3: TGCAGCGTTGAAGATCCCGAGGGGATCACCGGGGAGCTGTTTTTT. This translates into CSVEDPEGITGELFF.

The chain uses TRBV5-6 and TRBJ2-5, with a weak D call TRBD2 (6 bases). CDR3 length: 15 amino acids. Deletions cut 6 bases from V and 2 bases from J, with 17 bases between. Germline values: CDR1 SGHDT, CDR2 YYEEEE. The CDR3 here is CASNPLSGLQETQYF. The CDR3 DNA sequence: TGTGCCAGCAACCCGTTAAGCGGGCTACAAGAGACCCAGTACTTC.

The chain recombines TRBV28 with TRBJ1-3; no reliable D call. This CDR3 spans 14 amino acids. Germline CDR1 reads MDHEN; CDR2 reads SYDVKM. V was shortened by 6 bases and J by 4 bases, with 13 bases between the two germline ends. Here the CDR3 DNA reads TGTGCCAGCAGACCTCCTGTTCGGGGAAACACCATATATTTT. It is translated as CASRPPVRGNTIYF.

V is TRBV10-3 and J is TRBJ2-7; no clear D gene. Germline loops: CDR1 ENHRY, CDR2 SYGVKD. The V end was cut by 3 bases, the J end by 2 bases, with 11 bases between. The CDR3 loop spans 14 amino acids. The CDR3 sequence is CAISDQEKTYEQYF. CDR3 nucleotide sequence: TGTGCCATCAGTGATCAGGAGAAGACCTACGAGCAGTACTTC.

V is TRBV7-2 and J is TRBJ2-7; 13 positions agree with TRBD2. Germline CDR1 reads SGHTA; CDR2 reads FQGNSA. CDR3 length: 15 amino acids. Trimming removed 5 bases from V and 7 bases from J; junction bases left unmatched: 8. This CDR3 is CASSPPGLAGKEQYF. The CDR3 DNA follows: TGTGCCAGCAGCCCCCCGGGACTAGCGGGGAAAGAGCAGTACTTC.

V is TRBV6-5 and J is TRBJ1-2, with TRBD1 identical over 9 bases. This CDR3 contains 14 residues. Germline V gene data show CDR1 as MNHEY and CDR2 as SVGAGI. Losses at the gene ends were 2 bases for V and 6 bases for J; bases not matched to a gene: 4. The CDR3 here is CASSYTGGVDGYTF. CDR3 DNA sequence: TGTGCCAGCAGTTACACAGGGGGCGTTGATGGCTACACCTTC.

In DNA, the CDR3 is TGTGCCAGCAGCGACGCAGGGACAGTAGAAAAACTGTTTTTT. It codes for CASSDAGTVEKLFF. The genes are TRBV6-5 and TRBJ1-4; 7 bases are a match to TRBD1. After removal of 6 bases from V and 8 bases from J, the junction contained 9 bases not matched to a gene. Germline V gene data show CDR1 as MNHEY and CDR2 as SVGAGI. The CDR3 loop spans 14 amino acids.

The V and J genes are TRBV6-5 and TRBJ2-3; weak D call: TRBD2 (6 bases). The length of the CDR3 is 14 residues. Trimming removed 5 bases from V and 3 bases from J, with 12 bases in between. CDR1 and CDR2 (germline): MNHEY, SVGAGI. CDR3 nucleotides: TGTGCCAGCAGTCCCGGGGGTATTACAGATACGCAGTATTTT. The encoded protein is CASSPGGITDTQYF.

This chain links TRBV7-2 with TRBJ2-5; D is ambiguous. The V and J ends lost 2 bases and 2 bases respectively, with 12 bases between them. The germline V gene encodes CDR1 SGHTA and CDR2 FQGNSA. The CDR3 length is 15 residues. CDR3 in amino acids: CASSLIGQVQETQYF. In DNA form, the CDR3 reads TGTGCCAGCAGCTTAATTGGGCAGGTTCAAGAGACCCAGTACTTC.

Of note for this clone: The same CDR3 also results from other DNA sequences found in this sample. The CDR3 region is CASSLSPGGQPQHF. In DNA form, the CDR3 reads TGTGCCAGCAGTTTATCCCCAGGGGGTCAGCCCCAGCATTTT. The chain is built from TRBV27 and TRBJ1-5; 7 bases map to TRBD1. The CDR3 has 14 residues. CDR1 is MNHEY, CDR2 SMNVEV, per germline (reference sequence). The V and J ends lost 0 bases and 6 bases, in that order; junction bases with no gene match: 2.

The rearrangement links TRBV6-1 to TRBJ1-1, with D tentatively TRBD1 (6 bases). V lost 3 bases and J lost 1, with 12 bases in between. The CDR3 loop spans 15 amino acids. Germline loops: CDR1 MNHNS, CDR2 SASEGT. The CDR3 protein is CASSDSPGANTEAFF. The DNA for the CDR3 is TGTGCCAGCAGTGATTCCCCGGGGGCGAACACTGAAGCTTTCTTT.

This clone was observed once. This rearrangement joins TRBV11-2 to TRBJ2-7, with D tentatively TRBD2 (5 bases). The length of the CDR3 is 16 residues. Per the germline V gene, CDR1 is SGHAT and CDR2 is FQNNGV. V shed 2 bases and J shed 5 bases, with 19 bases lying between them. The CDR3 loop is CASSLPPTPSFHEQYF. The CDR3 DNA reads as TGTGCCAGCAGCTTACCCCCAACCCCTAGCTTCCACGAGCAGTACTTC.

This rearrangement joins TRBV5-1 to TRBJ1-6; no clear D gene. Trimming stripped 5 bases from V and 7 bases from J, with 10 bases between. Germline CDR1 is SGHRS and CDR2 is YFSETQ. This CDR3 spans 13 amino acids. The CDR3 DNA sequence: TGCGCCAGCAGACCGGACGGAAATTCACCCCTCCACTTT. It specifies CASRPDGNSPLHF. Complete variable domain (other parts from reference TRBV5-1 and TRBJ1-6): KAGVTQTPRYLIKTRGQQVTLSCSPISGHRSVSWYQQTPGQGLQFLFEYFSETQRNKGNFPGRFSGRQFSNSRSEMNVSTLELGDSALYLCASRPDGNSPLHFGNGTRLTVT.